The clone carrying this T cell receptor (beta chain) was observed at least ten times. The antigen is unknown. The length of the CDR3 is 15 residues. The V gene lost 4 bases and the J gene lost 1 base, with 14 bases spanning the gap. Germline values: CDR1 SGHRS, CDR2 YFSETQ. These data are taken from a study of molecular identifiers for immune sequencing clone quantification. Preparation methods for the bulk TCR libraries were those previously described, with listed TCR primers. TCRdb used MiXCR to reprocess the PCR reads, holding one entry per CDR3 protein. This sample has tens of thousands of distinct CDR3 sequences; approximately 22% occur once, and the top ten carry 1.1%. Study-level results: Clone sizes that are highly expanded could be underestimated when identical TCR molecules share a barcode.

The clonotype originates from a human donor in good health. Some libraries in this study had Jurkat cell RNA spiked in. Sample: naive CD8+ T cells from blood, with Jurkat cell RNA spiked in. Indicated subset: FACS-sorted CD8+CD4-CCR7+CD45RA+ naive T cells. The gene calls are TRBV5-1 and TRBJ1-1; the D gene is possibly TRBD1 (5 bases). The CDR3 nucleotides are TGCGCCAGCAGCGCTGTGGAGGGGCCGAACACTGAAGCTTTCTTT. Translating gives CASSAVEGPNTEAFF. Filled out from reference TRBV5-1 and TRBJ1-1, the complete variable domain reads KAGVTQTPRYLIKTRGQQVTLSCSPISGHRSVSWYQQTPGQGLQFLFEYFSETQRNKGNFPGRFSGRQFSNSRSEMNVSTLELGDSALYLCASSAVEGPNTEAFFGQGTRLTVV.